These T cell receptor beta chains were read from a single sample in a study of T cell repertoires in cytomegalovirus infection. TCRdb redid the calling of the reads with MiXCR, one entry per CDR3 protein. The data contain 510,000 or so distinct CDR3 sequences, around a quarter of them seen just once; the ten biggest clones take up roughly 13%. Sample: PBMCs. The receptors here all came from a human donor in good health (CMV status not recorded). Some clones in this sample may be carry-over from other donors' samples. Each CDR3 is given with its conserved first and last residue. D genes are given only for firm matches. Clone size is shown for a subset of rows, as once, few, many or a class of expanded clone.

D: .; size: many; J: TRBJ2-1; V: TRBV18; CDR3: CASSPPGLGADNEQFF; DNA: TGTGCCAGCTCACCACCGGGACTCGGGGCCGACAATGAGCAGTTCTTC
D: .; size: .; J: TRBJ1-5; V: TRBV27; CDR3: CASSLVGSGSNQPQHF; DNA: TGTGCCAGCAGTTTAGTAGGGTCGGGGAGCAATCAGCCCCAGCATTTT
D: .; size: few; J: TRBJ2-7; V: TRBV7-6; CDR3: CASSLAGDEQYF; DNA: TGTGCCAGCAGCTTAGCAGGGGACGAGCAGTACTTC
D: .; size: .; J: TRBJ1-5; V: TRBV6-5; CDR3: CASSYAGYGNQPQHF; DNA: TGTGCCAGCAGTTACGCCGGGTATGGCAATCAGCCCCAGCATTTT
D: .; size: few; J: TRBJ1-6; V: TRBV6-4; CDR3: CASNKGSRPYSPLHF; DNA: TGTGCCAGCAATAAAGGCAGTCGGCCTTATTCACCCCTCCACTTT
D: TRBD2; size: .; J: TRBJ2-3; V: TRBV7-8; CDR3: CASSLEASGMVADTQYF; DNA: TGTGCCAGCAGCTTAGAGGCTAGCGGGATGGTGGCAGATACGCAGTATTTT
D: .; size: .; J: TRBJ2-3; V: TRBV28; CDR3: CASSLPDPMGQYF; DNA: TGTGCCAGCAGTTTGCCGGACCCCATGGGGCAGTATTTT
D: .; size: .; J: TRBJ2-2; V: TRBV27; CDR3: CASGRIGELFF; DNA: TGTGCCAGCGGGCGGATCGGGGAGCTGTTTTTT
D: .; size: .; J: TRBJ1-1; V: TRBV4-3; CDR3: CASSPTSQENTEAFF; DNA: TGCGCCAGCAGCCCCACCAGTCAAGAGAACACTGAAGCTTTCTTT
D: TRBD2; size: .; J: TRBJ2-3; V: TRBV25-1; CDR3: CASSESGRDTQYF; DNA: TGTGCCAGCAGTGAAAGCGGGAGGGATACGCAGTATTTT
D: .; size: .; J: TRBJ2-3; V: TRBV20-1; CDR3: CSAATGFKGTDTQYF; DNA: TGCAGTGCCGCCACAGGGTTTAAGGGCACAGATACGCAGTATTTT
D: .; size: many; J: TRBJ2-1; V: TRBV7-7; CDR3: CASSHHAEGDEQFF; DNA: TGTGCCAGCAGCCATCATGCTGAGGGCGATGAGCAGTTCTTC
D: TRBD2; size: .; J: TRBJ2-1; V: TRBV25-1; CDR3: CASSVSSGSHLGNEQFF; DNA: TGTGCCAGCAGTGTGTCCAGCGGGAGCCACCTTGGCAATGAGCAGTTCTTC
D: .; size: .; J: TRBJ2-1; V: TRBV12-3/TRBV12-4; CDR3: CASSLAGRGPSYNEQFF; DNA: TGTGCCAGCAGTTTAGCCGGGAGAGGGCCTTCCTACAATGAGCAGTTCTTC
D: .; size: many; J: TRBJ2-5; V: TRBV7-9; CDR3: CATTGIQETQYF; DNA: TGTGCCACCACGGGAATCCAAGAGACCCAGTACTTC
D: .; size: .; J: TRBJ1-1; V: TRBV6-5; CDR3: CASSYGGGMNTEAFF; DNA: TGTGCCAGCAGTTATGGGGGGGGTATGAACACTGAAGCTTTCTTT
D: TRBD2; size: .; J: TRBJ2-3; V: TRBV11-2; CDR3: CASSSLGLAGMTDTQYF; DNA: TGTGCCAGCAGCTCCCTGGGACTAGCGGGAATGACAGATACGCAGTATTTT
D: .; size: .; J: TRBJ2-3; V: TRBV20-1; CDR3: CSARPSADTQYF; DNA: TGCAGTGCTAGACCTAGTGCAGATACGCAGTATTTT
D: .; size: .; J: TRBJ2-2; V: TRBV7-8; CDR3: CASSPNPAYTGELFF; DNA: TGTGCCAGCAGCCCAAACCCCGCGTACACCGGGGAGCTGTTTTTT
D: .; size: .; J: TRBJ1-4; V: TRBV7-2; CDR3: CASSLAPGYNGKLFF; DNA: TGTGCCAGCAGCTTAGCCCCAGGGTATAATGGAAAACTGTTTTTT
D: TRBD1; size: few; J: TRBJ2-3; V: TRBV28; CDR3: CASSSDRADTQYF; DNA: TGTGCCAGCAGTTCGGACAGGGCAGATACGCAGTATTTT
D: .; size: .; J: TRBJ2-3; V: TRBV14; CDR3: CASSGTFDTQYF; DNA: TGTGCCAGCAGCGGGACCTTTGATACGCAGTATTTT
D: .; size: .; J: TRBJ2-1; V: TRBV6-1; CDR3: CASSKDFFEEQFF; DNA: TGTGCCAGCAGCAAGGATTTCTTCGAGGAGCAGTTCTTC
D: TRBD2; size: .; J: TRBJ2-1; V: TRBV28; CDR3: CASSVLAGLNNEQFF; DNA: TGTGCCAGCAGCGTACTAGCGGGACTGAACAATGAGCAGTTCTTC
D: .; size: .; J: TRBJ1-6; V: TRBV20-1; CDR3: CSARDYTDTGRALHF; DNA: TGCAGTGCTAGAGATTACACGGATACAGGGAGGGCCCTCCACTTT
D: TRBD1; size: few; J: TRBJ1-4; V: TRBV13; CDR3: CASSSPGTGAEKLFF; DNA: TGTGCCAGCAGCTCCCCCGGGACAGGGGCGGAAAAACTGTTTTTT
D: .; size: .; J: TRBJ1-2; V: TRBV7-2; CDR3: CASSLVVEQSFYGYTF; DNA: TGTGCCAGCAGCTTAGTCGTGGAACAGTCTTTCTATGGCTACACCTTC
D: .; size: .; J: TRBJ1-1; V: TRBV6-2/TRBV6-3; CDR3: CASREMGNTEAFF; DNA: TGTGCCAGCAGAGAGATGGGGAACACTGAAGCTTTCTTT
D: TRBD2; size: .; J: TRBJ2-1; V: TRBV24-1; CDR3: CATSDGGLALGRNEQFF; DNA: TGTGCCACCAGTGATGGGGGACTAGCATTAGGCAGGAATGAGCAGTTCTTC
D: .; size: .; J: TRBJ2-6; V: TRBV7-2; CDR3: CASSLNGGASGANVLTF; DNA: TGTGCCAGCAGCTTAAACGGAGGAGCCTCTGGGGCCAACGTCCTGACTTTC
D: TRBD2; size: .; J: TRBJ2-1; V: TRBV27; CDR3: CASGSGTSGTGQFF; DNA: TGTGCCAGCGGATCCGGGACTAGCGGGACAGGGCAGTTCTTC
D: TRBD2; size: .; J: TRBJ2-1; V: TRBV12-3/TRBV12-4; CDR3: CASTLQLAGVSYNEQFF; DNA: TGTGCCAGCACCCTACAACTAGCGGGAGTCTCCTACAATGAGCAGTTCTTC
D: TRBD1; size: many; J: TRBJ1-1; V: TRBV29-1; CDR3: CSVGQGRATEAFF; DNA: TGCAGCGTTGGACAGGGAAGGGCGACTGAAGCTTTCTTT
D: TRBD1; size: many; J: TRBJ2-1; V: TRBV7-9; CDR3: CASSQGQVKQFF; DNA: TGTGCCAGCAGCCAGGGACAGGTCAAGCAGTTCTTC
D: .; size: .; J: TRBJ2-3; V: TRBV24-1; CDR3: CATSDRTGNTDTQYF; DNA: TGTGCCACCAGTGATCGGACTGGCAACACAGATACGCAGTATTTT
D: .; size: .; J: TRBJ2-5; V: TRBV3-1; CDR3: CASSQDDSTQYF; DNA: TGTGCCAGCAGCCAAGATGACTCGACCCAGTACTTC
D: TRBD1; size: .; J: TRBJ1-5; V: TRBV6-5; CDR3: CASSYSTRGDQPQHF; DNA: TGTGCCAGCAGTTACTCTACCAGGGGGGATCAGCCCCAGCATTTT
D: .; size: .; J: TRBJ2-2; V: TRBV10-3; CDR3: CAISWDQGGELFF; DNA: TGTGCCATCAGTTGGGACCAAGGCGGGGAGCTGTTTTTT
D: TRBD1; size: .; J: TRBJ1-1; V: TRBV20-1; CDR3: CSARFTGGYRVGTEAFF; DNA: TGCAGTGCTAGATTTACAGGGGGCTATCGGGTTGGGACTGAAGCTTTCTTT
D: .; size: few; J: TRBJ2-4; V: TRBV14; CDR3: CASSQEVPHIQYF; DNA: TGTGCCAGCAGCCAAGAGGTCCCGCACATTCAGTACTTC
D: .; size: .; J: TRBJ2-5; V: TRBV7-9; CDR3: CASSLRGGTGPTQETQYF; DNA: TGTGCCAGCAGCTTAAGGGGGGGGACAGGACCCACCCAAGAGACCCAGTACTTC
D: TRBD2; size: few; J: TRBJ2-1; V: TRBV5-1; CDR3: CASSLASGRGSGEQFF; DNA: TGCGCCAGCAGCTTGGCTAGCGGGAGGGGTTCTGGTGAGCAGTTCTTC
D: .; size: few; J: TRBJ2-1; V: TRBV5-1; CDR3: CASSFGSGANEQFF; DNA: TGCGCCAGCAGCTTTGGGTCAGGGGCGAATGAGCAGTTCTTC
D: .; size: .; J: TRBJ1-2; V: TRBV28; CDR3: CASSLAAQDSYGYTF; DNA: TGTGCCAGCAGTTTAGCTGCCCAAGATAGCTATGGCTACACCTTC
D: .; size: .; J: TRBJ2-3; V: TRBV10-3; CDR3: CAISDGRASTDTQYF; DNA: TGTGCCATCAGTGATGGGCGGGCCAGCACAGATACGCAGTATTTT
D: .; size: few; J: TRBJ2-7; V: TRBV6-2/TRBV6-3; CDR3: CASSFRPTEQYF; DNA: TGTGCCAGCAGTTTTCGTCCCACCGAGCAGTACTTC
D: TRBD1; size: .; J: TRBJ2-6; V: TRBV10-3; CDR3: CAISPTGATGANVLTF; DNA: TGTGCCATCAGTCCTACAGGGGCAACCGGGGCCAACGTCCTGACTTTC
D: .; size: .; J: TRBJ2-7; V: TRBV20-1; CDR3: CSATADRRPYEQYF; DNA: TGCAGTGCTACGGCGGACCGACGCCCCTACGAGCAGTACTTC
D: .; size: .; J: TRBJ2-3; V: TRBV20-1; CDR3: CSAKISVSTDTQYF; DNA: TGCAGTGCTAAGATTAGCGTTAGCACAGATACGCAGTATTTT
D: TRBD1; size: few; J: TRBJ1-1; V: TRBV6-1; CDR3: CASTRDRANTEAFF; DNA: TGTGCCAGCACTCGGGACAGAGCGAACACTGAAGCTTTCTTT
D: .; size: many; J: TRBJ2-7; V: TRBV11-1; CDR3: CASSLDLPSYEQYF; DNA: TGTGCCAGCAGCTTAGACTTACCCTCCTACGAGCAGTACTTC
D: .; size: .; J: TRBJ1-1; V: TRBV11-1; CDR3: CASSSRGGLGGEAFF; DNA: TGTGCCAGCAGCTCTAGAGGTGGCCTGGGCGGTGAAGCTTTCTTT
D: TRBD1; size: many; J: TRBJ1-5; V: TRBV7-2; CDR3: CASSSGGWNQPQHF; DNA: TGTGCCAGCAGCTCAGGGGGCTGGAATCAGCCCCAGCATTTT
D: .; size: .; J: TRBJ1-1; V: TRBV29-1; CDR3: CSVAPRGGFGTEAFF; DNA: TGCAGCGTAGCCCCACGGGGGGGTTTTGGCACTGAAGCTTTCTTT
D: TRBD1; size: many; J: TRBJ1-6; V: TRBV7-2; CDR3: CASSSTQGVDSPLHF; DNA: TGTGCCAGCAGCTCGACACAGGGGGTGGATTCACCCCTCCACTTT
D: .; size: few; J: TRBJ2-1; V: TRBV7-9; CDR3: CASSFDGRVNEQFF; DNA: TGTGCCAGCAGCTTCGACGGGAGAGTGAATGAGCAGTTCTTC
D: .; size: many; J: TRBJ2-3; V: TRBV7-9; CDR3: CASSSAERGTDTQYF; DNA: TGTGCCAGCAGCTCCGCCGAGCGGGGCACAGATACGCAGTATTTT
D: TRBD1; size: few; J: TRBJ1-4; V: TRBV7-9; CDR3: CASSSTPLGVVRNRGEKLFF; DNA: TGTGCCAGCAGTTCAACCCCCTTGGGGGTAGTCCGGAACAGGGGAGAAAAACTGTTTTTT
D: .; size: .; J: TRBJ1-1; V: TRBV5-5; CDR3: CASNSYGAGGSTEAFF; DNA: TGTGCCAGCAACTCATACGGAGCGGGGGGGAGCACTGAAGCTTTCTTT
D: TRBD2; size: .; J: TRBJ2-1; V: TRBV5-4; CDR3: CASSLGGPSGIGEQFF; DNA: TGTGCCAGCAGCTTGGGGGGGCCTAGCGGGATCGGTGAGCAGTTCTTC